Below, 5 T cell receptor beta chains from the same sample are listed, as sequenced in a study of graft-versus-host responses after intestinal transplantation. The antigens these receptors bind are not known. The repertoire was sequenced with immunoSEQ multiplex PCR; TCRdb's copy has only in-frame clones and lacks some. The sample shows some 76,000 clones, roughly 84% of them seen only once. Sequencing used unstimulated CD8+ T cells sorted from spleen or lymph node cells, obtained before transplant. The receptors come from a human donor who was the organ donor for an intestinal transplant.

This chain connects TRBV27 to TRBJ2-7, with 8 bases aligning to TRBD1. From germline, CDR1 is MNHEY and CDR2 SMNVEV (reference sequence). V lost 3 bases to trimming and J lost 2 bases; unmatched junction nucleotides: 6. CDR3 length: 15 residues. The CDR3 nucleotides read TGTGCCAGCAGTTTCGGGACAGGAGGTACCTACGAGCAGTACTTC. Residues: CASSFGTGGTYEQYF.

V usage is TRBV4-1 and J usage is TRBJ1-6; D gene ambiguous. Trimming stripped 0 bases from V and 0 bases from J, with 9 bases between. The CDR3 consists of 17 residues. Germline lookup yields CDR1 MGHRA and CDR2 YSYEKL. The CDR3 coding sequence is TGCGCCAGCAGCCAAGATGAGGCGAGCTCCTATAATTCACCCCTCCACTTT. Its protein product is CASSQDEASSYNSPLHF.

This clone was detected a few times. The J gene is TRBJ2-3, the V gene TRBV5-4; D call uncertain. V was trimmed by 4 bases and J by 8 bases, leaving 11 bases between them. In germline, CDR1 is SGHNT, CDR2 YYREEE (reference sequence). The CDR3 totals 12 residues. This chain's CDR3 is CASSHLVGTQYF. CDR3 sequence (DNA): TGTGCCAGCAGCCACCTAGTGGGTACGCAGTATTTT.

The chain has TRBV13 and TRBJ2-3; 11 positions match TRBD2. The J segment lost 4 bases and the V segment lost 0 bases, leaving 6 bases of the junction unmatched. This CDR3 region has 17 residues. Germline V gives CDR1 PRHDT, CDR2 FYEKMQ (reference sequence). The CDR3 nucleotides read TGTGCCAGCAGCTTAGGCCTCGGACTAGCGGGTGCAGATACGCAGTATTTT. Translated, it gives CASSLGLGLAGADTQYF.

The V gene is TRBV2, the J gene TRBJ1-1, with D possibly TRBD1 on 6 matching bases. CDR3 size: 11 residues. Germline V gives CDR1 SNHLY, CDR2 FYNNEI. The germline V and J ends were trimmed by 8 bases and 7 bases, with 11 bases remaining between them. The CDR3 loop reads CASLQGLEAFF. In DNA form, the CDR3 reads TGTGCCAGCCTGCAGGGGCTTGAAGCTTTCTTT.